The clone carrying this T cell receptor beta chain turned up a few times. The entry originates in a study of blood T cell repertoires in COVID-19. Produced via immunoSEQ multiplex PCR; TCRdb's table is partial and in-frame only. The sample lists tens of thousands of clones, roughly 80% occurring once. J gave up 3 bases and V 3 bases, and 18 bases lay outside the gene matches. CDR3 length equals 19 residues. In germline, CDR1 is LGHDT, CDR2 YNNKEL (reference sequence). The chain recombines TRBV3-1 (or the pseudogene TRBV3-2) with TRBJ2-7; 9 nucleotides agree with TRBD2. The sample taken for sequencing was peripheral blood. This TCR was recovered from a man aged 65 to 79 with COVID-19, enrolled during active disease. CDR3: CASSHGRGVSGRRDYEQYF. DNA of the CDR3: TGTGCCAGCAGCCACGGAAGAGGGGTAAGCGGGAGGCGAGACTACGAGCAGTACTTC.